These 9 T cell receptor beta chains came from one sample sequenced in a study of blood T cell repertoires in COVID-19. Produced via immunoSEQ multiplex PCR; TCRdb's table is partial and in-frame only. Of around 290,000 clones listed, approximately 86% are singletons. The sequencing input was PBMCs or T cells enriched from blood (not recorded which). These receptors all stem from a woman under 30 who had recovered from COVID-19.

This chain joins TRBV4-1 and TRBJ1-6; D may be TRBD1 (5 bases). Germline CDR1 and CDR2: MGHRA and YSYEKL. CDR3 length: 15 amino acids. V was shortened by 4 bases and J by 11 bases, with 18 bases between the two germline ends. The CDR3 DNA reads as TGCGCCAGCAGCCCGGGGGACCGCCGGATCCCACCCCTCCACTTT. As protein: CASSPGDRRIPPLHF.

V and J are TRBV6-5 and TRBJ2-5, with 7 bases that match TRBD1. This CDR3 has 13 amino acids. The V and J ends lost 8 bases and 5 bases, in that order; junction bases with no gene match: 8. Germline V gene data show CDR1 as MNHEY and CDR2 as SVGAGI. CDR3: CASPRDRWETQYF. CDR3 bases: TGTGCCAGCCCCCGGGACAGATGGGAGACCCAGTACTTC.

This chain uses TRBV5-5 with TRBJ1-6; D is unresolved. The CDR3 consists of 13 residues. Germline V lookup: CDR1 SGHKS, CDR2 YYEKEE (reference sequence). Trimming removed 4 bases at V and 7 bases at J, with 9 bases between. The CDR3 nucleotides read TGTGCCAGCAGCCCACTTTCCAATTCACCCCTCCACTTT. This gives the protein CASSPLSNSPLHF.

The CDR3 loop reads CAIGKRGALGNEQFF. CDR3 nucleotide sequence: TGTGCCATCGGGAAGCGGGGGGCCCTAGGCAATGAGCAGTTCTTC. The chain couples TRBV10-3 to TRBJ2-1; the match to TRBD2 covers 9 bases. V dropped 8 bases and J dropped 6; count of bases not matched to a gene: 11. The length of the CDR3 is 15 residues. Germline values: CDR1 ENHRY, CDR2 SYGVKD.

The chain joins TRBV5-1 to TRBJ2-7; 13 bases agree with TRBD2. J gave up 5 bases and V 4 bases, and 6 bases lay outside the gene matches. This CDR3 has 15 amino acids. Germline CDR1 and CDR2: SGHRS and YFSETQ. The DNA for the CDR3 is TGCGCCAGCAGCCTAAAACTAGCGGGAGGGGACGAGCAGTACTTC. Its protein is CASSLKLAGGDEQYF.

The chain joins TRBV28 to TRBJ1-2; D uncertain. Trimming stripped 2 bases from V and 0 bases from J, with 10 bases between. Germline-derived CDR1 and CDR2 are MDHEN and SYDVKM. The CDR3 is made up of 15 amino acids. The CDR3 DNA is TGTGCCAGCAGTTTACCGGGAGTAGCTAACTATGGCTACACCTTC. As protein: CASSLPGVANYGYTF.

The V gene is TRBV29-1, the J gene TRBJ1-2; D is unresolved. CDR1 and CDR2 from the germline V gene are SQVTM and ANQGSEA. The CDR3 contains 10 residues. V was shortened by 3 bases and J by 8 bases, with 7 bases between the two germline ends. The CDR3 nucleotides read TGCAGCGTTGATCCCAGGGGCTACACCTTC. Translated: CSVDPRGYTF. The complete variable domain, with remaining parts taken from reference TRBV29-1 and TRBJ1-2, reads SAVISQKPSRDICQRGTSLTIQCQVDSQVTMMFWYRQQPGQSLTLIATANQGSEATYESGFVIDKFPISRPNLTFSTLTVSNMSPEDSSIYLCSVDPRGYTFGSGTRLTVV.

This clone was found once. J is TRBJ2-7 and V is TRBV30, with 7 bases aligning to TRBD1. Germline values: CDR1 GTSNPN, CDR2 SVGIG (reference sequence). Trimming removed 0 bases from V and 5 bases from J; junction bases left unmatched: 7. There are 14 residues in the CDR3. CDR3: CAWSVQGGVHEQYF. The CDR3 region has the DNA TGTGCCTGGAGTGTACAAGGGGGCGTCCACGAGCAGTACTTC.

The V and J genes are TRBV4-1 and TRBJ2-7, with a weak D call TRBD2 (5 bases). Germline values: CDR1 MGHRA, CDR2 YSYEKL. The CDR3 runs to 17 residues. V lost 2 bases and J lost 2, with 19 bases in between. CDR3 loop: CASSQWTNWERAYEQYF. The CDR3, as DNA: TGCGCCAGCAGCCAATGGACCAACTGGGAGAGAGCCTACGAGCAGTACTTC.